This TCR beta chain was sequenced for a study of CD8 T cells in Susac syndrome. Study background: Treatment status at blood draw for the Susac syndrome patients was therapy-naive, corticosteroids, or intravenous immunoglobulin alone. Study results and caveats: Susac syndrome CD4+ T cell repertoires showed no clonal expansion.

This clonotype was counted once. The target antigen is unknown. The authors sequenced TCR beta from blood CD8+ and CD4+ T cells. Reverse transcription of about 0.45 to 1 ug RNA was carried out with random hexamers. MiXCR, applied by TCRdb to the immunoSEQ multiplex PCR reads, yields one record per CDR3 protein. Of hundreds of thousands of distinct CDR3 sequences listed, 90% to 97% were seen once; the top ten hold 0.1%. CDR3 length: 17 residues. Germline V gives CDR1 SGHDN, CDR2 FVKESK. With 4 bases removed from V and 2 bases from J, the gap between germline ends came to 19 bases. The genes are TRBV14 and TRBJ2-3, with a possible D match to TRBD2 (6 bases). The receptor was derived from a human donor with Susac syndrome. The specimen sequenced was CD4+ T cells from PBMCs. CDR3 DNA sequence: TGTGCCAGCAGCCCCCGTTTTGGTAGCGGTATCACAGATACGCAGTATTTT. It yields the protein CASSPRFGSGITDTQYF.